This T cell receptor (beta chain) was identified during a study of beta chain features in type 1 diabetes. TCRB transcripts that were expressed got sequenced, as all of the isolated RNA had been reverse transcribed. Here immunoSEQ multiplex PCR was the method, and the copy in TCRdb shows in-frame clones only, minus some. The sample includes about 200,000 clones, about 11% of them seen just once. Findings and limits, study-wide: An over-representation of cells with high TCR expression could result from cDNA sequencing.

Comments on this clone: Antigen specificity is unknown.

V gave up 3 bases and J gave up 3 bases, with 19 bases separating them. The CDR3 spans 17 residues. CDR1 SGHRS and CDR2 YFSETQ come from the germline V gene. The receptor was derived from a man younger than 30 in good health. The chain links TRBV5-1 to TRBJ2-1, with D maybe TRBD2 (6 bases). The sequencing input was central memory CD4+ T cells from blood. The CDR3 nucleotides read TGCGCCAGCAGCTCCCCCCGTGGAGGGAGTCTCTACAATGAGCAGTTCTTC. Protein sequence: CASSSPRGGSLYNEQFF.